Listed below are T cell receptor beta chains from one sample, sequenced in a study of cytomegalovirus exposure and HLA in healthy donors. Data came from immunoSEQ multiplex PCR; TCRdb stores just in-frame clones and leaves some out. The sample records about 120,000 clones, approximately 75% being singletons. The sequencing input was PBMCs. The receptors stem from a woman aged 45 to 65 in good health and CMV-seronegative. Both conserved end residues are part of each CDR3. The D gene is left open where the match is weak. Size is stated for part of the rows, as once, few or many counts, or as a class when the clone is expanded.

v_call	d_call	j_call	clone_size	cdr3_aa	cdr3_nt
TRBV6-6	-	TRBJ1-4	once	CASSYGAAGRLFF	TGTGCCAGCAGTTATGGGGCAGCGGGAAGACTGTTTTTT
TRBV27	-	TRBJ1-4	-	CASSFQGTNEKLFF	TGTGCCAGCAGTTTCCAGGGCACTAATGAAAAACTGTTTTTT
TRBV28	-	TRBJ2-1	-	CASSLDRSNPFF	TGTGCCAGCAGTCTCGACAGATCAAACCCGTTCTTC
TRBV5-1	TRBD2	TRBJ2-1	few	CASIASGSFSSYNEQFF	TGCGCCAGCATCGCTAGCGGGAGCTTTAGCTCCTACAATGAGCAGTTCTTC
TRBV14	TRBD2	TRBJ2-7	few	CASSQDYGARGATYEQYF	TGTGCCAGCAGCCAAGATTATGGAGCGCGGGGGGCAACCTACGAGCAGTACTTC
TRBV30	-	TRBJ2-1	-	CAWDRSRNEQFF	TGTGCCTGGGACAGGTCACGGAATGAGCAGTTCTTC
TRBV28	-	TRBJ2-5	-	CASSFGTPGLVTQYF	TGTGCCAGCAGTTTCGGGACACCCGGTTTGGTGACCCAGTACTTC
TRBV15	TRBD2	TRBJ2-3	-	CATSVGGVADTQYF	TGTGCCACCAGCGTGGGGGGGGTGGCTGATACGCAGTATTTT
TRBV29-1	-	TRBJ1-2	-	CSVSRGYPDYGYTF	TGCAGCGTCTCTCGGGGGTATCCCGACTATGGCTACACCTTC
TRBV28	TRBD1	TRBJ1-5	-	CASTFNRGGNQPQHF	TGTGCCAGCACCTTTAACAGGGGGGGCAATCAGCCCCAGCATTTT
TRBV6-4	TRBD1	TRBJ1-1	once	CASSPTDRAPEAFF	TGTGCCAGCAGCCCAACAGACAGGGCCCCTGAAGCTTTCTTT
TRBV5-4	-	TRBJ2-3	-	CASSLWGWTVSTDTQYF	TGTGCCAGCAGCTTATGGGGCTGGACAGTGAGCACAGATACGCAGTATTTT
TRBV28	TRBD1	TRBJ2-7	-	CASSPGTGSLEQYF	TGTGCCAGCAGTCCCGGGACAGGTTCTTTGGAGCAGTACTTC
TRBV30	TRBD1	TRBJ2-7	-	CAWSRGPSYEQYF	TGTGCCTGGAGCAGGGGGCCCTCCTACGAGCAGTACTTC
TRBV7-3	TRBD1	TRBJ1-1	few	CASSLRQGASEAFF	TGTGCCAGCAGCCTCCGACAGGGGGCCTCTGAAGCTTTCTTT
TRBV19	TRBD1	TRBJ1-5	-	CASSTDRADQPQHF	TGTGCCAGTAGTACCGACAGGGCCGATCAGCCCCAGCATTTT
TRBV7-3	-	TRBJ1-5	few	CASSRDIYSNQPQHF	TGTGCCAGCAGCAGGGACATATATAGCAATCAGCCCCAGCATTTT
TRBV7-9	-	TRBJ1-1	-	CASSKNTEAFF	TGTGCCAGCAGTAAGAACACTGAAGCTTTCTTT
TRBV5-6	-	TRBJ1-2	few	CASSLETLNYGYTF	TGTGCCAGCAGCTTGGAGACTCTCAACTATGGCTACACCTTC
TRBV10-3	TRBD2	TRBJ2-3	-	CATTRAGGGTDTQYF	TGTGCCACCACCAGGGCGGGAGGAGGGACAGATACGCAGTATTTT
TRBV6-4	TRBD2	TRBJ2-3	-	CASSVIAGSTDTQYF	TGTGCCAGCAGTGTAATAGCGGGAAGCACAGATACGCAGTATTTT
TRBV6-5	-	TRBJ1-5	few	CASSYRGNQPQHF	TGTGCCAGCAGTTACAGGGGAAATCAGCCCCAGCATTTT
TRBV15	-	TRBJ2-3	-	CATSRVGGGGTDTQYF	TGTGCCACCAGCAGAGTAGGGGGAGGGGGCACAGATACGCAGTATTTT
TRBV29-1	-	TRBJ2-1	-	CSVNRGAGVNEQFF	TGCAGCGTTAACAGGGGAGCGGGAGTCAATGAGCAGTTCTTC
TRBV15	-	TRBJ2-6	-	CATSRGGGRSGANVLTF	TGTGCCACCAGCAGAGGAGGCGGCCGCTCTGGGGCCAACGTCCTGACTTTC
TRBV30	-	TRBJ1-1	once	CAWKLLTYTEAFF	TGTGCCTGGAAACTCCTGACATACACTGAAGCTTTCTTT
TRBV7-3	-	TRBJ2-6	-	CASSLPGTNSGANVLTF	TGTGCCAGCAGCCTCCCCGGGACAAACTCTGGGGCCAACGTCCTGACTTTC
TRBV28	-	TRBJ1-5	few	CASSRSTGYDQPQHF	TGTGCCAGCAGCAGATCTACAGGGTACGATCAGCCTCAGCATTTT
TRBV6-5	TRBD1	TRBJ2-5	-	CASSQGGRETQYF	TGTGCCAGCAGCCAAGGGGGCCGCGAGACCCAGTACTTC
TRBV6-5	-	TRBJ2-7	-	CASSYNPDPAASEQYF	TGTGCCAGCAGTTACAACCCCGATCCAGCGGCAAGCGAGCAGTACTTC
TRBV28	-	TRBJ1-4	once	CASSPVGRLGGEKLFF	TGTGCCAGCAGCCCGGTGGGGCGGCTTGGTGGGGAAAAACTGTTTTTT
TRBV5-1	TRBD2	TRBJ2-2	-	CASSPGLASLSGELFF	TGCGCCAGCAGCCCTGGACTAGCGTCTTTGTCCGGGGAGCTGTTTTTT
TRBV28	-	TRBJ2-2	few	CASGRGSTGELFF	TGTGCCAGCGGCCGGGGGAGCACCGGGGAGCTGTTTTTT
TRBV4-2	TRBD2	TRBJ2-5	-	CASSQRLAGETQYF	TGTGCCAGCAGCCAAAGACTAGCGGGGGAGACCCAGTACTTC
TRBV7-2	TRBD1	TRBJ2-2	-	CASSQRQGVNTGELFF	TGTGCCAGCAGCCAGCGACAGGGGGTGAACACCGGGGAGCTGTTTTTT